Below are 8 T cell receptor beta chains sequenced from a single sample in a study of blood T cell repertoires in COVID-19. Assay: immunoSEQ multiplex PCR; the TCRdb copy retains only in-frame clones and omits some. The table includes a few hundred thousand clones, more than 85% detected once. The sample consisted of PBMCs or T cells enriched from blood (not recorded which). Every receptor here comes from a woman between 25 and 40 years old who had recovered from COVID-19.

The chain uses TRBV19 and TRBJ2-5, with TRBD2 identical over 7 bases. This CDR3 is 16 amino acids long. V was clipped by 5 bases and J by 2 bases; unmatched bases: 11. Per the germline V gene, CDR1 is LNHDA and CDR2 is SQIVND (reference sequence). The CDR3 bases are TGTGCCAGTAGTCCCCGCGGGGTGGGACTACAAGAGACCCAGTACTTC. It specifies CASSPRGVGLQETQYF.

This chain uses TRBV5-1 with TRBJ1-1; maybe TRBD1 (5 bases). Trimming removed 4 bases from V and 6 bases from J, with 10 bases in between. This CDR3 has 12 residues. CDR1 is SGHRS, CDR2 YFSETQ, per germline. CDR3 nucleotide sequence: TGCGCCAGCAGCCCGCCGGGGGCTGAAGCTTTCTTT. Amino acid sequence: CASSPPGAEAFF.

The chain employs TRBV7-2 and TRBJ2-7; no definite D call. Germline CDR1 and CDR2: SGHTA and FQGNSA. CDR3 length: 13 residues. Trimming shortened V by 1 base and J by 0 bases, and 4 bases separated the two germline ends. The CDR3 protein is CASSLVLSYEQYF. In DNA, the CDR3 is TGTGCCAGCAGCTTAGTCCTCTCCTACGAGCAGTACTTC.

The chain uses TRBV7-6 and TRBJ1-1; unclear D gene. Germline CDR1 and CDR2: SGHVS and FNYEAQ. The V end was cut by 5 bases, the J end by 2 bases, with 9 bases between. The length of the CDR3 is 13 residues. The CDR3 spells CASSVDINTEAFF. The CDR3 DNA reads TGTGCCAGCAGCGTAGACATTAACACTGAAGCTTTCTTT.

Here the CDR3 reads CATSRDQAGGPHEQFF. The CDR3 DNA reads TGTGCCACCAGCAGAGATCAAGCGGGAGGGCCCCATGAGCAGTTCTTC. V is TRBV15 and J is TRBJ2-1; 10 nucleotides agree with TRBD2. The length of the CDR3 is 16 residues. Trimming cost V 0 bases and J 8 bases; bases outside gene matches: 7. CDR1 and CDR2 from the germline V gene are LNHNV and YYDKDF (reference sequence). Complete variable domain (other parts from reference TRBV15 and TRBJ2-1): DAMVIQNPRYQVTQFGKPVTLSCSQTLNHNVMYWYQQKSSQAPKLLFHYYDKDFNNEADTPDNFQSRRPNTSFCFLDIRSPGLGDTAMYLCATSRDQAGGPHEQFFGPGTRLTVL.

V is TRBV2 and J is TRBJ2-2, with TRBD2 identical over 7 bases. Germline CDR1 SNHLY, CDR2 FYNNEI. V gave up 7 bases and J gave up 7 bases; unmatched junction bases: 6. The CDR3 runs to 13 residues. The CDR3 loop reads CASTETSSGELFF. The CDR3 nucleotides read TGTGCCAGCACTGAGACTAGCAGCGGGGAGCTGTTTTTT.

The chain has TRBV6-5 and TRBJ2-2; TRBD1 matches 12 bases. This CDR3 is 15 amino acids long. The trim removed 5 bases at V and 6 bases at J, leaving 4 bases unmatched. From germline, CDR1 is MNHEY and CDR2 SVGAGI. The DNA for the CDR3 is TGTGCCAGCAGTACCGGGACAGGGGGCGCCGGGGAGCTGTTTTTT. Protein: CASSTGTGGAGELFF.

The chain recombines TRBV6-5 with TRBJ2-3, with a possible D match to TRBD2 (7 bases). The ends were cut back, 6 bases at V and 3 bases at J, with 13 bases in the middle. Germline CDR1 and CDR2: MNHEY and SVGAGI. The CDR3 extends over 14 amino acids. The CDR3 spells CASRVQGGTDTQYF. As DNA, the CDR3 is TGTGCCAGCAGGGTACAGGGAGGGACAGATACGCAGTATTTT.